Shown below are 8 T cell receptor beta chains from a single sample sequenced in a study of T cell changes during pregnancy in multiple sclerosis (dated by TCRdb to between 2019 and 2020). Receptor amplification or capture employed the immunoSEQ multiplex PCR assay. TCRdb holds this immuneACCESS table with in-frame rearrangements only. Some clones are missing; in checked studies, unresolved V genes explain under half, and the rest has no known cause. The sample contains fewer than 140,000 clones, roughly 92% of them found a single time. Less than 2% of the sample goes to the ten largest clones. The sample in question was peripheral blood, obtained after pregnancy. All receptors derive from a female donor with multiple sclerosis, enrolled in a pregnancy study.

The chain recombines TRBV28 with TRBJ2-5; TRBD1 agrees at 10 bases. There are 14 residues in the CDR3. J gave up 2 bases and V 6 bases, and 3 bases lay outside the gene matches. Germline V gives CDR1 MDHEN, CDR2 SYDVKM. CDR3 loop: CASRRGQGQETQYF. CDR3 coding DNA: TGTGCCAGCAGAAGGGGACAGGGGCAAGAGACCCAGTACTTC.

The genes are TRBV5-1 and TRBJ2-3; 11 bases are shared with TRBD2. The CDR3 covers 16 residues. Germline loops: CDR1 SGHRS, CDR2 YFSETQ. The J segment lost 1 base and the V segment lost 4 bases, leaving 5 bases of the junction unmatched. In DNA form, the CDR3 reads TGCGCCAGCAGCGGATTACTAGCGGGGGGCACAGATACGCAGTATTTT. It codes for CASSGLLAGGTDTQYF.

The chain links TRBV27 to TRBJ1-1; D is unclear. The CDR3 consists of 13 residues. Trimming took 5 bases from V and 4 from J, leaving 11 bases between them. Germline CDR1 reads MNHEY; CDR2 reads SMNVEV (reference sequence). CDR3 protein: CASSGRRGTEAFF. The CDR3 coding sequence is TGTGCCAGCAGTGGAAGGAGAGGCACTGAAGCTTTCTTT.

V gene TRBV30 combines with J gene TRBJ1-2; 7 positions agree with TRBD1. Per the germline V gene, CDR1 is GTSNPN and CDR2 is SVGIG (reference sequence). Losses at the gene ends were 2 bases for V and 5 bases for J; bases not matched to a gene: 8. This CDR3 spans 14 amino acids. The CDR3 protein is CAWSKGQLDYGYTF. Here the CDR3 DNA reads TGTGCCTGGAGTAAGGGACAGCTAGATTATGGCTACACCTTC.

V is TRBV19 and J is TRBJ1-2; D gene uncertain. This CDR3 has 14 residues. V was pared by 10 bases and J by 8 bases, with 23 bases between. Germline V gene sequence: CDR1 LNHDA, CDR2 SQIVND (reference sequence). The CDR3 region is CANTTPLEAGGYTF. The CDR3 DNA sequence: TGTGCCAACACAACTCCTTTGGAGGCTGGGGGCTACACCTTC.

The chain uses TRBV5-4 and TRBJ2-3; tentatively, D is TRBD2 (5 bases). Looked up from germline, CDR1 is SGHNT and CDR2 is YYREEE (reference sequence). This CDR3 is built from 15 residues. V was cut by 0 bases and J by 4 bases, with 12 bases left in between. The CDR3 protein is CASSLDGKKADTQYF. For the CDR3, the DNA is TGTGCCAGCAGCTTGGACGGGAAAAAAGCAGATACGCAGTATTTT.

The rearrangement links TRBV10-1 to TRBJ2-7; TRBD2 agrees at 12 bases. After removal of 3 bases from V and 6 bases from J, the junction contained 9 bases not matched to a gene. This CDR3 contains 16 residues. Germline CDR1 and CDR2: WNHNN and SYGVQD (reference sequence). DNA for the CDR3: TGCGCCAGCAGTGACCATCGACTAGCGGGAGCCCCCGAGCAGTACTTC. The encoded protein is CASSDHRLAGAPEQYF.

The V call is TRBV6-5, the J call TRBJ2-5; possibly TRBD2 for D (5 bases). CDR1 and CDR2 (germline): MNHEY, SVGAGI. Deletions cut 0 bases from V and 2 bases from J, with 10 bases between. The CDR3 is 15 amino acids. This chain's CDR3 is CASSYSTGSQETQYF. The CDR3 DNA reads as TGTGCCAGCAGTTACTCGACGGGGTCTCAAGAGACCCAGTACTTC.